This entry lists 2 T cell receptor beta chains sequenced from one sample in a study of cytomegalovirus exposure and HLA in healthy donors. The PCR made use of 60 Vbeta and 13 Jbeta primers. The data were produced by immunoSEQ multiplex PCR, yet TCRdb's version contains in-frame clones alone and is incomplete. The sample has 150,000 to 180,000 clones, around 74% seen once. Source material: PBMCs. These receptors originate from a man younger than 35 in good health and CMV-seronegative.

V and J are TRBV10-3 and TRBJ2-1; D unclear. Trimming left V 6 bases short and J 5 bases short, with 8 bases between. Looked up from germline, CDR1 is ENHRY and CDR2 is SYGVKD. This CDR3 is 12 amino acids long. The CDR3 region is CAISEVDNEQFF. The CDR3 DNA follows: TGTGCCATCAGCGAGGTAGACAATGAGCAGTTCTTC.

The rearrangement joins TRBV18 to TRBJ1-5; 7 nucleotides match TRBD1. CDR3 length: 14 residues. The V and J ends lost 3 bases and 3 bases, in that order; junction bases with no gene match: 2. In germline, CDR1 is KGHSH, CDR2 LQKENI. The CDR3 spells CASSPTGDNQPQHF. The CDR3 DNA reads TGTGCCAGCTCACCCACAGGGGACAATCAGCCCCAGCATTTT.